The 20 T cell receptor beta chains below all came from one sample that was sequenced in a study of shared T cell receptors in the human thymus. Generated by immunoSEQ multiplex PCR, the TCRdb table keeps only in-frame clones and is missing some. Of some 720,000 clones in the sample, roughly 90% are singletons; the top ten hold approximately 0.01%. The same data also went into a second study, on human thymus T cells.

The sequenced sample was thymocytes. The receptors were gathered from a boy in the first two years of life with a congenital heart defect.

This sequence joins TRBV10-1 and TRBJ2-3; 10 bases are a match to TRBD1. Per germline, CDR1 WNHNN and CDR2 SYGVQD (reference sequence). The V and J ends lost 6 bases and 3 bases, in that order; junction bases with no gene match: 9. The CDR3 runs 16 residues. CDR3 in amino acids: CASSPSRTGGTDTQYF. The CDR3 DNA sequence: TGCGCCAGCAGCCCGTCCCGGACAGGGGGGACAGATACGCAGTATTTT.

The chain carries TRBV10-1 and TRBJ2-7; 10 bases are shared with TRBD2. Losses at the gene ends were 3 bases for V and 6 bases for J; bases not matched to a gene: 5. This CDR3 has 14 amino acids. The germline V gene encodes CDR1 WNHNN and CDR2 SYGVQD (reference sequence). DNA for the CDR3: TGCGCCAGCAGTGAATTGGGACTAGCGTCCGAGCAGTACTTC. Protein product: CASSELGLASEQYF.

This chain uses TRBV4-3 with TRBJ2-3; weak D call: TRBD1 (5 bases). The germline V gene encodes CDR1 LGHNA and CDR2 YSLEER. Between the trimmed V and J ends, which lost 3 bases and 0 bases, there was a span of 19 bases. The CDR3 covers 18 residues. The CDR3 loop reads CASSHWVRTRASTDTQYF. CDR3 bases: TGCGCCAGCAGCCACTGGGTAAGGACACGGGCTAGCACAGATACGCAGTATTTT.

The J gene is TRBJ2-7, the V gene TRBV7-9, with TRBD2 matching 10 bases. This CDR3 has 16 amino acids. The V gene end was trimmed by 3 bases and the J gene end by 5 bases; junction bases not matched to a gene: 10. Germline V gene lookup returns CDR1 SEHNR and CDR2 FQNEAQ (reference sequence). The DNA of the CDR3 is TGTGCCAGCAGCTTGGCCCCTAGCGGGAGAGTCAACGAGCAGTACTTC. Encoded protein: CASSLAPSGRVNEQYF. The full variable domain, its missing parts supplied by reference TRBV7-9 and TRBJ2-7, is DTGVSQNPRHKITKRGQNVTFRCDPISEHNRLYWYRQTLGQGPEFLTYFQNEAQLEKSRLLSDRFSAERPKGSFSTLEIQRTEQGDSAMYLCASSLAPSGRVNEQYFGPGTRLTVT.

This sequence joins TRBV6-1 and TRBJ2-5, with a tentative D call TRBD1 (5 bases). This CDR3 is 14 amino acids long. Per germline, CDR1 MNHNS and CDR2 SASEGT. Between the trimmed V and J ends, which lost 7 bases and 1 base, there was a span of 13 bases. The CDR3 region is CASNGDRPQETQYF. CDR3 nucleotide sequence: TGTGCCAGCAACGGAGACAGACCCCAAGAGACCCAGTACTTC.

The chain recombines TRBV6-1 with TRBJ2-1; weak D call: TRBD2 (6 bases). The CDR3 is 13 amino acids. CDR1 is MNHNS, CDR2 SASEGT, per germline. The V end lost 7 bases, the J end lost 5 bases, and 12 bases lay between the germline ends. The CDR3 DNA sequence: TGTGCCAGCATCCGGGAGTGGGACAATGAGCAGTTCTTC. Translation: CASIREWDNEQFF.

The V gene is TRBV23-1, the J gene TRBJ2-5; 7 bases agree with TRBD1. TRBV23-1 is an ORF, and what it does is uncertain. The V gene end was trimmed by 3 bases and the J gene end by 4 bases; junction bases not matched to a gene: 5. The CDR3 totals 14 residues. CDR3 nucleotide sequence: TGCGCCAGCAGTCACCCTGACAGGGCAGAGACCCAGTACTTC. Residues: CASSHPDRAETQYF.

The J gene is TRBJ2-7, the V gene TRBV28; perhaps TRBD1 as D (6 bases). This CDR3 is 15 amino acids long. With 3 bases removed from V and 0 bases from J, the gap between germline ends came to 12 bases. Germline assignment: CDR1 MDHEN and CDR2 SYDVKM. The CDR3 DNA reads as TGTGCCAGCAGTTTGTGCAGGGGAGCCTCCTACGAGCAGTACTTC. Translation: CASSLCRGASYEQYF.

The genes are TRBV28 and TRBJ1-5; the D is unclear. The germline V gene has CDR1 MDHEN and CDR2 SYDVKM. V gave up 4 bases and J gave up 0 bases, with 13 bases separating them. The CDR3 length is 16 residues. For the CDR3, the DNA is TGTGCCAGCAGTTCCATACACAGAAATAGCAATCAGCCCCAGCATTTT. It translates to CASSSIHRNSNQPQHF.

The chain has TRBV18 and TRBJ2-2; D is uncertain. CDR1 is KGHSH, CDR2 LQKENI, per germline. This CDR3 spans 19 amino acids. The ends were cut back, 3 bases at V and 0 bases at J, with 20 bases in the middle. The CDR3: CASSPHIQKWPPNTGELFF. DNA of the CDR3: TGTGCCAGCTCACCGCATATACAGAAATGGCCGCCGAACACCGGGGAGCTGTTTTTT.

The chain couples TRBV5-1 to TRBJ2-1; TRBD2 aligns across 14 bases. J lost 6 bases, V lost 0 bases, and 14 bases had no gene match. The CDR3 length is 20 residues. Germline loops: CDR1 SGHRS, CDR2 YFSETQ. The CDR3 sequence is CASSLDMGTSGRRTANEQFF. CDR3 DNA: TGCGCCAGCAGCTTGGATATGGGGACTAGCGGGAGAAGAACGGCCAATGAGCAGTTCTTC. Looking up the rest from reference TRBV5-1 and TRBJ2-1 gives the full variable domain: KAGVTQTPRYLIKTRGQQVTLSCSPISGHRSVSWYQQTPGQGLQFLFEYFSETQRNKGNFPGRFSGRQFSNSRSEMNVSTLELGDSALYLCASSLDMGTSGRRTANEQFFGPGTRLTVL.

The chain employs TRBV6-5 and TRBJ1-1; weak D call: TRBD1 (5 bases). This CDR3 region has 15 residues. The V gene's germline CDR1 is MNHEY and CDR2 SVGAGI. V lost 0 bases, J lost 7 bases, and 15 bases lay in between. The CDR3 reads CASSYSGLGEVEAFF. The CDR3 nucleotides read TGTGCCAGCAGTTACTCGGGGTTGGGGGAGGTTGAAGCTTTCTTT.

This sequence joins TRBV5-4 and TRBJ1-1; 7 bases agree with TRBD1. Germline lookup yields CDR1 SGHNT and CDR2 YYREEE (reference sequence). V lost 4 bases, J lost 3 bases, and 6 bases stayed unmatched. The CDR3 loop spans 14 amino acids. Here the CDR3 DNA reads TGTGCCAGCAGCATAGACAGGGAGGACACTGAAGCTTTCTTT. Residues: CASSIDREDTEAFF.

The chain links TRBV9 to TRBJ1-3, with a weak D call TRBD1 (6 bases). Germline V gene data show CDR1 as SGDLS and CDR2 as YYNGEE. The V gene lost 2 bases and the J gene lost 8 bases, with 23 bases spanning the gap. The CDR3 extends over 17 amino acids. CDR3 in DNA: TGTGCCAGCAGCGTCCTCGAGGGAGGGGGGGAGGAACACACCATATATTTT. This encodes CASSVLEGGGEEHTIYF.

CDR3 in DNA: TGTGCCAGCAGTTATACAGGGGGCGCTCAGCAGTACTTC. Translating it yields CASSYTGGAQQYF. The V call is TRBV28, the J call TRBJ2-7, with 9 bases fitting TRBD1. After removal of 4 bases from V and 8 bases from J, the junction contained 6 bases not matched to a gene. The CDR3 runs to 13 residues. Germline lookup yields CDR1 MDHEN and CDR2 SYDVKM. Using reference TRBV28 and TRBJ2-7 for the parts outside the CDR3, the full variable domain is DVKVTQSSRYLVKRTGEKVFLECVQDMDHENMFWYRQDPGLGLRLIYFSYDVKMKEKGDIPEGYSVSREKKERFSLILESASTNQTSMYLCASSYTGGAQQYFGPGTRLTVT.

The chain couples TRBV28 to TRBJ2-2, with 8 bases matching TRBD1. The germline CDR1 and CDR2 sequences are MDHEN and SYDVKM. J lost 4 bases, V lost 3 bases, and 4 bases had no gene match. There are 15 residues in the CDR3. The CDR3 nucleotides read TGTGCCAGCAGTTTCAGGGGGCGATGCACCGGGGAGCTGTTTTTT. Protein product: CASSFRGRCTGELFF.

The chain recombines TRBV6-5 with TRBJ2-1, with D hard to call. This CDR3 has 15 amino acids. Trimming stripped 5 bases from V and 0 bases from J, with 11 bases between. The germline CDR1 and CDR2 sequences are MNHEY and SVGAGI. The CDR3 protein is CASSNTVRSYNEQFF. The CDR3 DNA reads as TGTGCCAGCAGTAATACGGTCCGCTCCTACAATGAGCAGTTCTTC.

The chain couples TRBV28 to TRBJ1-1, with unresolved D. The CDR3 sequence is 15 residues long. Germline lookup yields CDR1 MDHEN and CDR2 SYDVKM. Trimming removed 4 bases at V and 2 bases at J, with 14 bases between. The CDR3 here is CASSYRTGSNTEAFF. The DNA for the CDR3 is TGTGCCAGCAGTTACCGGACGGGGAGTAACACTGAAGCTTTCTTT.

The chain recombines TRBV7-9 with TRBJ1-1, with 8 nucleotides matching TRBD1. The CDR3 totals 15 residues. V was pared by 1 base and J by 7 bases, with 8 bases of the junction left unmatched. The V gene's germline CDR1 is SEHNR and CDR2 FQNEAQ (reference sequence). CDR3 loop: CASSLDPGGASEAFF. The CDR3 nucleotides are TGTGCCAGCAGCTTAGACCCAGGGGGCGCTAGTGAAGCTTTCTTT.

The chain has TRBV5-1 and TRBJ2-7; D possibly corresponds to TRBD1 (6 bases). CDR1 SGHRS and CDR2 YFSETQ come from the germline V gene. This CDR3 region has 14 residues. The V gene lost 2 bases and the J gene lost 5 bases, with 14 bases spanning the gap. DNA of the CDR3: TGCGCCAGCAGCTTAGGACAGCCCGGTGACGAGCAGTACTTC. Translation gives CASSLGQPGDEQYF.